The rows below give T cell receptor beta chains drawn from one sample of a study of control samples from healthy donors and cancer patients. The repertoire was sequenced with immunoSEQ multiplex PCR; TCRdb's copy has only in-frame clones and lacks some. Among 120,000 or so clones listed, roughly 92% were seen once. Specimen: blood. These receptors originate from a woman aged 18-30 years in good health. CDR3s leave out the opening cysteine and the closing phenylalanine or tryptophan. Fields, in order: CDR3 protein, D gene, V gene, J gene. D genes are given only for firm matches.

CDR3 protein: ASSSKRTGENTEAF
D gene: TRBD1
V gene: TRBV5-1
J gene: TRBJ1-1

CDR3 protein: ASSDTRVVHEKLF
D gene: NA
V gene: TRBV6-1
J gene: TRBJ1-4

CDR3 protein: ASSPTGGLVGNEQF
D gene: TRBD2
V gene: TRBV28
J gene: TRBJ2-1

CDR3 protein: ASSYGGSAVNTEAF
D gene: NA
V gene: TRBV6-2/TRBV6-3
J gene: TRBJ1-1

CDR3 protein: ASSQVPPSGRHTDTQY
D gene: TRBD2
V gene: TRBV3-1/TRBV3-2
J gene: TRBJ2-3

CDR3 protein: SVGLALEQF
D gene: TRBD2
V gene: TRBV29-1
J gene: TRBJ2-1

CDR3 protein: ASSQGAGGLSYEQY
D gene: TRBD1
V gene: TRBV4-3
J gene: TRBJ2-7

CDR3 protein: ASSELSEGLRPGELF
D gene: NA
V gene: TRBV10-1
J gene: TRBJ2-2

CDR3 protein: ASSYPGITEAF
D gene: NA
V gene: TRBV6-2/TRBV6-3
J gene: TRBJ1-1

CDR3 protein: ASSLVSRDEQY
D gene: NA
V gene: TRBV5-1
J gene: TRBJ2-7

CDR3 protein: ASSGGLAEQETQY
D gene: TRBD2
V gene: TRBV9
J gene: TRBJ2-5

CDR3 protein: ASSFIRDRGADTQY
D gene: TRBD1
V gene: TRBV13
J gene: TRBJ2-3

CDR3 protein: ASSSKGQGNTEAF
D gene: NA
V gene: TRBV28
J gene: TRBJ1-1

CDR3 protein: ASSLESGRVYNEQF
D gene: NA
V gene: TRBV5-6
J gene: TRBJ2-1

CDR3 protein: ASSAYTGELF
D gene: NA
V gene: TRBV7-3
J gene: TRBJ2-2

CDR3 protein: ASSPTGENEQF
D gene: NA
V gene: TRBV19
J gene: TRBJ2-1

CDR3 protein: ASSLGGLSNQPQH
D gene: NA
V gene: TRBV7-9
J gene: TRBJ1-5

CDR3 protein: ASSDNRQRTDTQY
D gene: NA
V gene: TRBV11-2
J gene: TRBJ2-3

CDR3 protein: AWMWRQGIGTEAF
D gene: NA
V gene: TRBV30
J gene: TRBJ1-1

CDR3 protein: ASSSHPGQGPYEQY
D gene: TRBD1
V gene: TRBV28
J gene: TRBJ2-7

CDR3 protein: ASSRRQGLFYNSPLH
D gene: TRBD1
V gene: TRBV6-2/TRBV6-3
J gene: TRBJ1-6

CDR3 protein: ASSCLVCTDTQY
D gene: NA
V gene: TRBV5-4
J gene: TRBJ2-3

CDR3 protein: ASSIAFWGTGANVLT
D gene: NA
V gene: TRBV19
J gene: TRBJ2-6

CDR3 protein: ASSHPGGYEQF
D gene: TRBD2
V gene: TRBV6-5
J gene: TRBJ2-1

CDR3 protein: ASSPIAGAYDEQY
D gene: TRBD2
V gene: TRBV5-1
J gene: TRBJ2-7

CDR3 protein: ASSFIRLAEAF
D gene: NA
V gene: TRBV11-2
J gene: TRBJ1-1

CDR3 protein: ASSFQGSDTGELF
D gene: NA
V gene: TRBV5-1
J gene: TRBJ2-2

CDR3 protein: ASSPYLWGRSGYT
D gene: NA
V gene: TRBV5-6
J gene: TRBJ1-2

CDR3 protein: ASGADRGLYEQY
D gene: TRBD1
V gene: TRBV2
J gene: TRBJ2-7

CDR3 protein: ASTEGGYGYT
D gene: NA
V gene: TRBV12-3/TRBV12-4
J gene: TRBJ1-2

CDR3 protein: ASSLRQGPYNEQF
D gene: TRBD1
V gene: TRBV14
J gene: TRBJ2-1

CDR3 protein: ATQATTSYNEQF
D gene: NA
V gene: TRBV27
J gene: TRBJ2-1

CDR3 protein: SATGTEGINEKLF
D gene: TRBD1
V gene: TRBV29-1
J gene: TRBJ1-4

CDR3 protein: ASSYSKAGVQY
D gene: NA
V gene: TRBV6-5
J gene: TRBJ2-7

CDR3 protein: ASSPLGGPETQY
D gene: TRBD1
V gene: TRBV14
J gene: TRBJ2-5

CDR3 protein: ASSSRGMTGELF
D gene: TRBD1
V gene: TRBV5-1
J gene: TRBJ2-2

CDR3 protein: ASSWGRVGETQY
D gene: TRBD2
V gene: TRBV5-4
J gene: TRBJ2-5

CDR3 protein: ASSASGTFTEAF
D gene: NA
V gene: TRBV7-3
J gene: TRBJ1-1

CDR3 protein: ASRNLTSGRSTDTQY
D gene: TRBD2
V gene: TRBV27
J gene: TRBJ2-3

CDR3 protein: ASSLGTLGYEQY
D gene: NA
V gene: TRBV18
J gene: TRBJ2-7

CDR3 protein: ASSPLGTSGGIYNEQF
D gene: TRBD2
V gene: TRBV18
J gene: TRBJ2-1

CDR3 protein: ASSLSGQIRKETQY
D gene: NA
V gene: TRBV7-9
J gene: TRBJ2-5

CDR3 protein: ASSIAWSGRRSYEQY
D gene: TRBD2
V gene: TRBV19
J gene: TRBJ2-7